This T cell receptor beta chain was identified in a study of beta chain features in type 1 diabetes. Study-wide findings and caveats: Insertion counts at VDJ junctions were lower in type 1 diabetes patients, who also showed more deletions there.

V lost 3 bases, J lost 6 bases, and 4 bases stayed unmatched. The CDR3 is 14 amino acids. CDR1 and CDR2 (germline): MGHDK, SYGVNS. Expressed TCRB transcripts were sequenced, since all the RNA that had been isolated was reverse transcribed. Using immunoSEQ multiplex PCR, the repertoire was profiled, and TCRdb retains in-frame clones only, with some absent. The sample yields some 360,000 clones, about 20% seen once. On this clone itself: Its target is unknown.

Using CD45RO/CCR7/CD25/CD127/CD95/CD27, CD4+ naive, central memory, regulatory and stem cell-like memory cells were sorted. Purity of each sorted population was above 95%. The specimen sequenced was naive CD4+ T cells from blood. The source of this sequence is a young woman in good health. The V and J genes are TRBV25-1 and TRBJ2-2, with 7 positions matching TRBD1. The CDR3 reads CASSDLQGAGELFF. The CDR3 coding sequence is TGTGCCAGCAGTGATCTGCAGGGGGCCGGGGAGCTGTTTTTT.